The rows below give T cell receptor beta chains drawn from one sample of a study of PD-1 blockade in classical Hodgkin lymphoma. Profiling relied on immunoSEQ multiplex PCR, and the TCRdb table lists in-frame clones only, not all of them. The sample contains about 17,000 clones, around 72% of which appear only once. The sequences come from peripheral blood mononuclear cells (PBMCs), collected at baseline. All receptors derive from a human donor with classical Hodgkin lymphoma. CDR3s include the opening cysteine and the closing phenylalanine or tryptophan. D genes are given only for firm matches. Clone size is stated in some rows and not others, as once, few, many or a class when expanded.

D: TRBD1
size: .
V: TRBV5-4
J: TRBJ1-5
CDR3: CASSYGQGVNQPQHF
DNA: TGTGCCAGCAGCTATGGACAGGGAGTCAATCAGCCCCAGCATTTT

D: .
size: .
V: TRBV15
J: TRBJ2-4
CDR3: CATSREVASFQYF
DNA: TGTGCCACCAGCAGGGAGGTCGCATCCTTTCAGTACTTC

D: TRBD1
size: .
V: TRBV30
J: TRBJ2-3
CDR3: CAWSLGTGRDTQYF
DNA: TGTGCCTGGAGCCTAGGGACAGGGAGAGATACGCAGTATTTT

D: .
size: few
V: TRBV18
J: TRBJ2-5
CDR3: CASSLQVLLETQYF
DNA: TGTGCCAGCTCACTCCAGGTCCTTTTGGAGACCCAGTACTTC

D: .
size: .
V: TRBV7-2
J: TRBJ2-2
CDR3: CASSLAQMGSGELFF
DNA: TGTGCCAGCAGCTTAGCGCAAATGGGATCCGGGGAGCTGTTTTTT

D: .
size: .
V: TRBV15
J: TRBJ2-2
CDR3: CATSRLGRGNTGELFF
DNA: TGTGCCACCAGCAGATTAGGCAGGGGGAACACCGGGGAGCTGTTTTTT

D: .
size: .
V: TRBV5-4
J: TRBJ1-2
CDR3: CASSTTGLYGYTF
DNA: TGTGCCAGCAGTACGACGGGCCTCTATGGCTACACCTTC

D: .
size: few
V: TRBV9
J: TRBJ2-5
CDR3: CASSEPGTLETQYF
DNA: TGTGCCAGCAGCGAACCCGGGACGTTGGAGACCCAGTACTTC

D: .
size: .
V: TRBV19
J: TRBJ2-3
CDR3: CASSSSGGGPSDTQYF
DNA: TGTGCCAGTAGTTCGAGCGGAGGAGGGCCTTCAGATACGCAGTATTTT

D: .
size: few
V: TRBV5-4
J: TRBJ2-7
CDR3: CASSPRSLFPHEQYF
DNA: TGTGCCAGCAGCCCCCGATCTCTGTTTCCCCACGAGCAGTACTTC

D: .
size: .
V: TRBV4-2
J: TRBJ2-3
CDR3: CASSQETSPSTDTQYF
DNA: TGTGCCAGCAGCCAAGAAACTAGCCCCTCCACAGATACGCAGTATTTT

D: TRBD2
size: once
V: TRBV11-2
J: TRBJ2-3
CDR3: CASSPPGLAGGMTDTQYF
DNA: TGTGCCAGCAGCCCCCCGGGCCTAGCGGGGGGGATGACAGATACGCAGTATTTT

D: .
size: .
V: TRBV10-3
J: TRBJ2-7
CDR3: CAISEGGLHYEQYF
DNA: TGTGCCATCAGTGAGGGAGGACTACACTACGAGCAGTACTTC

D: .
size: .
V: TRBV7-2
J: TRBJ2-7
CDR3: CASSFVQGTPYEQYF
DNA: TGTGCCAGCAGCTTCGTACAGGGTACCCCCTACGAGCAGTACTTC

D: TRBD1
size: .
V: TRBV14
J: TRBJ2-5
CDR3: CASSQLAGGTQYF
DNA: TGTGCCAGCAGCCAACTCGCAGGGGGGACCCAGTACTTC